The 11 T cell receptor beta chains listed next were all sequenced from one sample in a study of beta chain features in type 1 diabetes. Sequencing targeted expressed TCRB transcripts, as all isolated RNA had been reverse transcribed. Clones were sequenced by immunoSEQ multiplex PCR, and TCRdb holds only the in-frame ones, with some missing. The sample includes over 150,000 clones, roughly 8.1% of them seen just once. The sequencing sample was made of central memory CD4+ T cells from blood. These receptors came from a man younger than 35 in good health.

The V call is TRBV30, the J call TRBJ1-2; TRBD1 matches 8 bases. Germline CDR1 reads GTSNPN; CDR2 reads SVGIG (reference sequence). Losses at the gene ends were 4 bases for V and 4 bases for J; bases not matched to a gene: 5. CDR3 length: 13 amino acids. CDR3 protein: CAWTRTGPYGYTF. In DNA form, the CDR3 reads TGTGCCTGGACAAGGACAGGGCCCTATGGCTACACCTTC.

V gene TRBV28 combines with J gene TRBJ1-4; tentatively, D is TRBD1 (6 bases). CDR1 is MDHEN, CDR2 SYDVKM, per germline. Trimming took off 5 bases at V and 7 bases at J, with 17 bases between the two ends. CDR3 length: 15 amino acids. The CDR3 sequence is CASSPVGGLAEKLFF. The DNA of the CDR3 is TGTGCCAGCAGTCCTGTCGGGGGGCTTGCTGAAAAACTGTTTTTT.

V gene TRBV27 combines with J gene TRBJ2-2, with TRBD1 identical over 9 bases. This CDR3 has 17 amino acids. CDR1 and CDR2 from the germline V gene are MNHEY and SMNVEV (reference sequence). V lost 5 bases and J lost 0; bases outside the gene matches: 7. CDR3 in DNA: TGTGCCAGCAGTACCCTCGGACAGGGGCCGAACACCGGGGAGCTGTTTTTT. Translated: CASSTLGQGPNTGELFF.

The sample holds a few counts of this clone. The V gene is TRBV4-3, the J gene TRBJ1-2; the D gene is possibly TRBD1 (5 bases). Germline V gives CDR1 LGHNA, CDR2 YSLEER. Trimming left V 1 base short and J 4 bases short, with 16 bases between. The CDR3 spans 16 residues. In nucleotides, the CDR3 is TGCGCCAGCAGCCAAGGGGGAGGGGAGGACCTCTATGGCTACACCTTC. This encodes CASSQGGGEDLYGYTF.

The CDR3 coding sequence is TGTGCCAGCAGCTACCACGCGACTAACTATGGCTACACCTTC. Residues: CASSYHATNYGYTF. The V and J genes are TRBV7-9 and TRBJ1-2; D not resolved. The CDR3 totals 14 residues. Looked up from germline, CDR1 is SEHNR and CDR2 is FQNEAQ (reference sequence). Trimming took 4 bases from V and 0 from J, leaving 9 bases between them.

This clone was counted between two and nine times. The V gene is TRBV30, the J gene TRBJ2-7; D is unresolved. Trimming took 1 base from V and 1 from J, leaving 5 bases between them. The CDR3 has 12 residues. Per the germline V gene, CDR1 is GTSNPN and CDR2 is SVGIG (reference sequence). CDR3 residues: CAWSDMSYEQYF. CDR3 in DNA: TGTGCCTGGAGTGATATGTCCTACGAGCAGTACTTC.

The genes are TRBV6-1 and TRBJ2-5; 9 bases match TRBD1. V lost 6 bases and J lost 4; bases outside the gene matches: 3. Germline CDR1 and CDR2: MNHNS and SASEGT. CDR3 length equals 13 residues. The CDR3 loop reads CASREQGAETQYF. CDR3 nucleotide sequence: TGTGCCAGCAGGGAACAGGGGGCAGAGACCCAGTACTTC.

The genes are TRBV4-2 and TRBJ2-1; unclear D gene. V was cut by 0 bases and J by 10 bases, with 4 bases left in between. Germline CDR1 is LGHNA and CDR2 is YNFKEQ. The CDR3 covers 11 residues. CDR3 DNA sequence: TGTGCCAGCAGCCAAGAGGAGGAGCAGTTCTTC. As protein: CASSQEEEQFF.

This clone occurred many times. The V call is TRBV28, the J call TRBJ2-7; possibly TRBD1 for D (6 bases). The germline V and J ends were trimmed by 7 bases and 6 bases, with 13 bases remaining between them. This CDR3 is built from 12 residues. The V gene's germline CDR1 is MDHEN and CDR2 SYDVKM. CDR3 DNA sequence: TGTGCCAGCAACAACAGGGTTGCCGAGCAGTACTTC. Translation gives CASNNRVAEQYF.

V gene TRBV28 combines with J gene TRBJ1-5; TRBD1 might be the D (5 bases). Germline CDR1 MDHEN, CDR2 SYDVKM. The CDR3 consists of 16 residues. Trimming cost V 3 bases and J 4 bases, with 16 bases left between them. CDR3 region: CASSLGGWGFNQPQHF. The CDR3 DNA sequence: TGTGCCAGCAGTTTGGGGGGGTGGGGTTTTAATCAGCCCCAGCATTTT. Full variable domain (rest looked up from reference TRBV28 and TRBJ1-5): DVKVTQSSRYLVKRTGEKVFLECVQDMDHENMFWYRQDPGLGLRLIYFSYDVKMKEKGDIPEGYSVSREKKERFSLILESASTNQTSMYLCASSLGGWGFNQPQHFGDGTRLSIL.

The chain has TRBV30 and TRBJ2-3, with 8 bases lining up with TRBD1. The junction had 6 bases not matched to a gene; V was cut back by 4 bases and J by 0 bases. Germline CDR1 is GTSNPN and CDR2 is SVGIG (reference sequence). This CDR3 region has 15 residues. This CDR3 is CAWNRRQGSTDTQYF. The CDR3 DNA is TGTGCCTGGAACCGGAGACAGGGGAGCACAGATACGCAGTATTTT.